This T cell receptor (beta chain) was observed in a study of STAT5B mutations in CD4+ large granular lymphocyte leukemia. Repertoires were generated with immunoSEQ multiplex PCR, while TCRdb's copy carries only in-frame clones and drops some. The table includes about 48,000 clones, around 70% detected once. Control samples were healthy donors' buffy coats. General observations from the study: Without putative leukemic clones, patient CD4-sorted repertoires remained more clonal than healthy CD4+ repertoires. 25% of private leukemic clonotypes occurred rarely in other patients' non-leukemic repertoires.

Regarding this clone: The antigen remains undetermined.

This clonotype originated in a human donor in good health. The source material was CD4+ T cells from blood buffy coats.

The CDR3 loop reads CASGIPSGANVLTF. The DNA of the CDR3 is TGTGCCAGCGGGATTCCTTCCGGTGCCAACGTCCTGACTTTC. This chain joins TRBV2 and TRBJ2-6; no definite D call. V was pared by 8 bases and J by 7 bases, with 15 bases between. CDR3 length equals 14 residues. Germline V gene lookup returns CDR1 SNHLY and CDR2 FYNNEI.